This TCR beta chain was observed in a study of shared clonotypes between healthy human individuals. As concerns this clone: Its antigen is not identified.

Study-level points and caveats: Blood was the sole source, and tissue repertoires probably differ.

Deep was the level used in running the assay. TCRdb's copy holds only in-frame clones and misses some; the assay was immunoSEQ multiplex PCR. The sample comprises around 620,000 clones, around 95% of which are singletons, and about 0.11% rests with the top ten. Germline CDR1 is MGHRA and CDR2 is YSYEKL. This CDR3 has 17 amino acids. Losses at the gene ends were 1 base for V and 3 bases for J; bases not matched to a gene: 6. Naive CD8 cells comprised CD45RO-negative, CCR7-positively selected cells, excluding terminally differentiated effector memory CD45RA+ cells. The TCR comes from a woman in her thirties in good health. V gene TRBV4-1 combines with J gene TRBJ2-3; 11 bases line up with TRBD1. Sequenced input: naive CD8+ T cells sorted from blood. The CDR3 region is CASSQADRGLRTDTQYF. The CDR3 DNA reads as TGCGCCAGCAGCCAAGCGGACAGGGGGCTGAGGACAGATACGCAGTATTTT.